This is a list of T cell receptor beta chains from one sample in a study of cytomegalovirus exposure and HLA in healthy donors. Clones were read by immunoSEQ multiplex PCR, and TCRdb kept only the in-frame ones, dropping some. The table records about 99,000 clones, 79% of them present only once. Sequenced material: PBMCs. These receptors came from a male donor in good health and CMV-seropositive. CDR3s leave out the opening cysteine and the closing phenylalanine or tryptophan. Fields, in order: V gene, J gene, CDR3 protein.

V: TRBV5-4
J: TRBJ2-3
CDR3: ASSLRQGAGGTDTQY

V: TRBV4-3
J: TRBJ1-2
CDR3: ASSQDRGLMGYT

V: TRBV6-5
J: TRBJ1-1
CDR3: ASSYSRRTEAF

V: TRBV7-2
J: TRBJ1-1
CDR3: ASSFSDTEAF

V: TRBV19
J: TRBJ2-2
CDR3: ASGPRGPTTGELF

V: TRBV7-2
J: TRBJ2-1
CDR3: ASSSPGGSHNEQF

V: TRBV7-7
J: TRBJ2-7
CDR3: ASSHTGSNEQY

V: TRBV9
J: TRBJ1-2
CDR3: ASSVGSTGNYGYT

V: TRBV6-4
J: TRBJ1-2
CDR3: ASSPEAGQPYGYT

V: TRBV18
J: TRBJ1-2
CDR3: ASSPPSEGWGYT

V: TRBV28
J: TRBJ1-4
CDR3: ASTPRDRVNEKLF

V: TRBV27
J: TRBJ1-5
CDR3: ASSLSSHRYNQPQH

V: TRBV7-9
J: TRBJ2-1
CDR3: ASSPGPSSYNEQF

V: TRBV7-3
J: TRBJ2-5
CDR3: ASSRDRTETQY

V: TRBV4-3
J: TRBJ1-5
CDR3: ASSQDDSGNQPQH

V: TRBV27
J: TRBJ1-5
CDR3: ASSLRQGGYQPQH

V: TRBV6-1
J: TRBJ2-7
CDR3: ASSPRRDSRMEQY

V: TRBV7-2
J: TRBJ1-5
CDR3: ASSSDSYQPQH

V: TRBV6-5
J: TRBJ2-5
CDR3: ASQTGRETQY

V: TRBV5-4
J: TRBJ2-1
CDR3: AIAGTGGGYEQF

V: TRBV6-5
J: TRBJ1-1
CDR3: ASSYSEGDTEAF

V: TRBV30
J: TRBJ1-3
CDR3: AWESDRAGNTIY

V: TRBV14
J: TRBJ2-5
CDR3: ASSQDDNRAKTQY

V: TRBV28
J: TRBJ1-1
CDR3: ASSPDREAF

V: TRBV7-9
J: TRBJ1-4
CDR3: ASNAADSKGLF

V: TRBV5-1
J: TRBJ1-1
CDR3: ASNPGTGDTEAF

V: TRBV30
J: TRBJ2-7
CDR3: AWSDRVNYEQY

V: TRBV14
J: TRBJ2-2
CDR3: ASSPGIGLGTGELF

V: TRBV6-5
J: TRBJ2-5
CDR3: ASRGPGQGGETQY

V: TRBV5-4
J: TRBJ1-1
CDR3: ASSLQMNTEAF

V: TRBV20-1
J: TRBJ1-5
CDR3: HNQPQH

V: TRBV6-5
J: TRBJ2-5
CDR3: ASSYGPQETQY

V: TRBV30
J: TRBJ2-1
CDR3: AWSGGSESSYNEQF

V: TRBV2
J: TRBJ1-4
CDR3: ASSEERAGLNEKLF

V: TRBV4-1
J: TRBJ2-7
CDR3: ASSLLPVSYEQY

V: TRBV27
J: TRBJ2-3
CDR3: ASSLGITDTQY

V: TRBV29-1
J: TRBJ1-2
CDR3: SVRDRGLVRDYGYT

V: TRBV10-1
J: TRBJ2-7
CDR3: ASSPGGDEQY

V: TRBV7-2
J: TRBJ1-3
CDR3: ASSLVQVFSGNTIY

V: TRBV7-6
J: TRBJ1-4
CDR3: ASSFNDRQGEKLF

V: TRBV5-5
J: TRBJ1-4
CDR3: ASSLGEREKLF

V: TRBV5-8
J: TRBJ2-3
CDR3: ASSFRNRASTDTQY

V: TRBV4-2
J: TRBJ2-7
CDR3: ASSQAGTGDHEQY

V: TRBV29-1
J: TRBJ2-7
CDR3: SVVEAASGNEQY

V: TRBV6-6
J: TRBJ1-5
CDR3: ASSPVNQPQH

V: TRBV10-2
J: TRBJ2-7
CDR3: ASSERTEAYEQY

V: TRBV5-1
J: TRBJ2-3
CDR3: ASSSGLAGFTDTQY

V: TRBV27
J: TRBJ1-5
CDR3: ASSLQGYQRGQPQH

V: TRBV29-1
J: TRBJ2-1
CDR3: SVEDSRTSAVF

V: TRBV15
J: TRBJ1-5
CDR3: ATSSGQGFGQPQH

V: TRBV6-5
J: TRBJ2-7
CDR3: ATRQAYEQY